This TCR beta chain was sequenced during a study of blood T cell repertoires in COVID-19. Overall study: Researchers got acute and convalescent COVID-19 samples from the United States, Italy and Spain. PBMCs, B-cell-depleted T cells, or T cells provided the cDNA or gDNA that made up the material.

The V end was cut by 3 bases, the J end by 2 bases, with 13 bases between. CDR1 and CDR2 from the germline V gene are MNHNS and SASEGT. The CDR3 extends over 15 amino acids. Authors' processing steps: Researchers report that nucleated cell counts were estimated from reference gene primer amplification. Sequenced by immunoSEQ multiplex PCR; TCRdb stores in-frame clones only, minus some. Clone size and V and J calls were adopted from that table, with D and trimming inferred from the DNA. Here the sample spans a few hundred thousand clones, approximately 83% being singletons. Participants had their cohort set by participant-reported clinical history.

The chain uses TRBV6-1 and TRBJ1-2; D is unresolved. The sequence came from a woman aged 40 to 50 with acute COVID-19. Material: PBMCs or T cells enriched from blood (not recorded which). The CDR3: CASSERVGSNYGYTF. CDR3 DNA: TGTGCCAGCAGTGAGCGAGTCGGGTCGAACTATGGCTACACCTTC.